This T cell receptor beta chain derives from a study of cytomegalovirus exposure and HLA in healthy donors. Both 60 Vbeta primers and 13 Jbeta primers went into the PCR. Profiling relied on immunoSEQ multiplex PCR, and the TCRdb table lists in-frame clones only, not all of them. The table records 100,000 to 150,000 clones, about 80% of them present only once. Whole-study results and caveats: Looking again later, the authors saw that most CMV-associated TCR beta chains seemed HLA-restricted.

CDR1 and CDR2 (germline): MNHNS, SASEGT. The CDR3 length is 13 residues. Trimming cost V 4 bases and J 3 bases, with 10 bases left between them. To note about this clone: The antigen is undetermined.

The specimen was PBMCs. The TCR comes from a man aged 25 to 45 in good health and CMV-seropositive. The chain links TRBV6-1 to TRBJ2-7; maybe TRBD1 (6 bases). DNA of the CDR3: TGTGCCAGCAGTGGACAGGTCCTCTACGAGCAGTACTTC. Protein: CASSGQVLYEQYF.